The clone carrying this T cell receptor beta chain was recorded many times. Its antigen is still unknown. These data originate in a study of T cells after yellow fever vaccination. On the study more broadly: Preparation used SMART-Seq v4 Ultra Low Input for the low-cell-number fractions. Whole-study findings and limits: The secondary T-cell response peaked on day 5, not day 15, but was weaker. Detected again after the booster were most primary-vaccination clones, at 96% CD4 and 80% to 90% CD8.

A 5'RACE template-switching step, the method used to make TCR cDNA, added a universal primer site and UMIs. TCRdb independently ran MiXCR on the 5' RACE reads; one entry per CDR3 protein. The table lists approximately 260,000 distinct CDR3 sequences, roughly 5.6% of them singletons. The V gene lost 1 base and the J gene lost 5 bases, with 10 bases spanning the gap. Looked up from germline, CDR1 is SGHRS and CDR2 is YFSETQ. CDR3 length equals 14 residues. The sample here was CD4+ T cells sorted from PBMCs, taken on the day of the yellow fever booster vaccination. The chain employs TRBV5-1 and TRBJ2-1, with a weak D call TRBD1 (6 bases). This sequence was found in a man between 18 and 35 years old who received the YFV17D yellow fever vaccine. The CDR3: CASSLMGADNEQFF. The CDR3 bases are TGCGCCAGCAGCTTGATGGGGGCGGACAATGAGCAGTTCTTC.